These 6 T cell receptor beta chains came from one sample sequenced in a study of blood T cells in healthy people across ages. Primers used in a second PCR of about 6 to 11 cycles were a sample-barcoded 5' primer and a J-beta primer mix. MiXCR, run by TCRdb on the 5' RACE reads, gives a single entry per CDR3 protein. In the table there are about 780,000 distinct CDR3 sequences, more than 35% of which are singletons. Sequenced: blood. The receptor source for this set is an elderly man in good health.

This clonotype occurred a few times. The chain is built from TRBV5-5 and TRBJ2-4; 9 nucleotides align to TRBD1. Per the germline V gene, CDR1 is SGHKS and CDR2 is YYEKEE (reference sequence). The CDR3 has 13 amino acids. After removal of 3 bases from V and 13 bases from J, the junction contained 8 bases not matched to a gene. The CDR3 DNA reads TGTGCCAGCAGCTGGGACAGGGCGGGGGAGCAGTACTTC. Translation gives CASSWDRAGEQYF.

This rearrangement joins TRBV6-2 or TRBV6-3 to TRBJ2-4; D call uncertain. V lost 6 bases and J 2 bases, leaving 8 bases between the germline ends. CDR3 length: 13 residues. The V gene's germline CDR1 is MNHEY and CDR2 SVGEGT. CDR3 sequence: CASREFSKNIQYF. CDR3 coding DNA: TGTGCCAGCAGAGAGTTCTCCAAAAACATTCAGTACTTC.

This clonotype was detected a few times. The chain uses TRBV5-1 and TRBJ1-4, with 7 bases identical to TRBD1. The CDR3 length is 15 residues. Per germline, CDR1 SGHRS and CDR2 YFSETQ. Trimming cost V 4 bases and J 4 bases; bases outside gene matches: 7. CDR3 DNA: TGCGCCAGCAGCCAGGGGGATCGCGATAATGAAAAACTGTTTTTT. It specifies CASSQGDRDNEKLFF.

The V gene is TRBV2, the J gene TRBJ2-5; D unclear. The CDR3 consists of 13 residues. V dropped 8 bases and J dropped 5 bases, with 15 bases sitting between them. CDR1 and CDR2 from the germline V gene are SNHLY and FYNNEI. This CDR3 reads CASRVGPWETQYF. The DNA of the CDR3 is TGTGCCAGCCGCGTCGGGCCCTGGGAGACCCAGTACTTC.

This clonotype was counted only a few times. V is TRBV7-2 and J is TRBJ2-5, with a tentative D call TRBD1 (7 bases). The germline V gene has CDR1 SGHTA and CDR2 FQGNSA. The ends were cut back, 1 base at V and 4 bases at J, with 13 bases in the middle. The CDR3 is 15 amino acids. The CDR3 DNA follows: TGTGCCAGCAGCTTAGTTGCCAGGGGGGTAGAGACCCAGTACTTC. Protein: CASSLVARGVETQYF.

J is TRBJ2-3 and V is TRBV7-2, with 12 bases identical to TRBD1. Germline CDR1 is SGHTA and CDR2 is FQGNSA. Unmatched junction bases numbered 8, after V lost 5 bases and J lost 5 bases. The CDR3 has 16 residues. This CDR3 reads CASSVPGQGAEDTQYF. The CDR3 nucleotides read TGTGCCAGCAGCGTACCGGGACAGGGGGCAGAAGATACGCAGTATTTT.